These T cell receptor beta chains were read from a single sample in a study of blood T cell repertoires in COVID-19. Repertoires were generated with immunoSEQ multiplex PCR, while TCRdb's copy carries only in-frame clones and drops some. Here the sample spans about 130,000 clones, approximately 80% being singletons. The sequenced material came from peripheral blood. These receptors originate from a woman in her forties or fifties with acute or convalescent COVID-19. Both conserved end residues are part of each CDR3. D genes are given only for firm matches. Clone size is shown for a subset of rows, as once, few, many or a class of expanded clone.

j_call	d_call	v_call	clone_size	cdr3_aa	cdr3_nt
TRBJ2-1	TRBD2	TRBV11-3	NA	CASSDPGLAGHNEQFF	TGTGCCAGCAGCGACCCGGGACTAGCGGGGCACAATGAGCAGTTCTTC
TRBJ2-3	TRBD2	TRBV19	NA	CASSDPIAGSTDTQYF	TGTGCCAGTAGTGACCCAATAGCGGGGAGCACAGATACGCAGTATTTT
TRBJ2-3	TRBD2	TRBV6-5	NA	CASTQGGLGPDTQYF	TGTGCCAGCACTCAAGGGGGACTAGGCCCAGATACGCAGTATTTT
TRBJ1-6	TRBD1	TRBV2	NA	CASSDSLLRGRGSPLHF	TGTGCCAGCAGTGACTCCCTCCTCAGGGGGCGAGGTTCACCCCTCCACTTT
TRBJ1-1	NA	TRBV7-2	NA	CASSYTGWTEAFF	TGTGCCAGCAGCTACACGGGGTGGACTGAAGCTTTCTTT
TRBJ2-7	NA	TRBV6-5	NA	CASSPTGKGYEQYF	TGTGCCAGCAGTCCTACAGGGAAAGGCTACGAGCAGTACTTC
TRBJ2-5	NA	TRBV6-5	NA	CASSKGVKETQYF	TGTGCCAGCAGCAAGGGGGTAAAGGAGACCCAGTACTTC
TRBJ1-1	TRBD1	TRBV6-6	NA	CASSSYGTGETEAFF	TGTGCCAGCAGTTCCTACGGGACAGGGGAGACTGAAGCTTTCTTT
TRBJ2-4	NA	TRBV28	NA	CASSRQGGNIQYF	TGTGCCAGCAGTCGGCAGGGAGGAAACATTCAGTACTTC
TRBJ1-1	NA	TRBV28	NA	CASPPQQLQGTSTEAFF	TGTGCCAGCCCCCCACAACAACTACAGGGTACGAGCACTGAAGCTTTCTTT
TRBJ2-4	NA	TRBV6-9	NA	CASSLGGQGDIQYF	TGTGCCAGCAGTTTAGGAGGGCAGGGGGACATTCAGTACTTC
TRBJ1-2	NA	TRBV24-1	NA	CATSDLEHNYGYTF	TGTGCCACCAGTGATTTGGAGCATAACTATGGCTACACCTTC
TRBJ1-4	NA	TRBV5-1	NA	CASSLTRGDEKLFF	TGCGCCAGCAGCTTGACGCGGGGGGATGAAAAACTGTTTTTT
TRBJ1-4	TRBD1	TRBV29-1	NA	CSVRGQGAAANEKLFF	TGCAGCGTTCGAGGACAGGGGGCGGCGGCTAATGAAAAACTGTTTTTT
TRBJ2-1	TRBD2	TRBV6-4	NA	CASSAGGSYNEQFF	TGTGCCAGCAGTGCGGGGGGATCCTACAATGAGCAGTTCTTC
TRBJ2-7	NA	TRBV7-6	NA	CASSGLTPEQYF	TGTGCCAGCAGCGGACTGACGCCCGAGCAGTACTTC
TRBJ2-3	NA	TRBV24-1	NA	CATSDLWGGGGTDTQYF	TGTGCCACCAGTGATTTGTGGGGCGGGGGCGGCACAGATACGCAGTATTTT
TRBJ1-2	TRBD1	TRBV6-5	NA	CASSFTGVTF	TGTGCCAGCAGCTTCACAGGGGTCACCTTC
TRBJ2-2	NA	TRBV12-5	NA	CASGFGLDGGNTGELFF	TGTGCTAGTGGTTTCGGTCTGGACGGGGGGAACACCGGGGAGCTGTTTTTT
TRBJ1-2	NA	TRBV6-5	NA	CASSHETGMSRGYTF	TGTGCCAGCAGCCATGAAACAGGGATGAGCAGGGGCTACACCTTC
TRBJ1-2	TRBD1	TRBV9	NA	CASSKQGADYGYTF	TGTGCCAGCAGTAAACAGGGGGCGGACTATGGCTACACCTTC
TRBJ1-2	TRBD1	TRBV5-1	NA	CASSGTQGADGYTF	TGCGCCAGCAGCGGAACGCAGGGGGCGGATGGCTACACCTTC
TRBJ1-2	TRBD1	TRBV6-5	once	CASSYQGGQGGGYTF	TGTGCCAGCAGTTATCAGGGGGGCCAGGGAGGTGGCTACACCTTC
TRBJ2-3	NA	TRBV9	NA	CASSVWGLTSDTQYF	TGTGCCAGCAGCGTTTGGGGGCTCACTTCAGATACGCAGTATTTT
TRBJ1-2	NA	TRBV6-5	NA	CASRVTGSYGYTF	TGTGCCAGCCGAGTCACAGGGTCCTATGGCTACACCTTC
TRBJ1-4	NA	TRBV7-2	NA	CASSLGTWGLLNEKLFF	TGTGCCAGCAGCTTGGGTACCTGGGGCCTTCTTAATGAAAAACTGTTTTTT
TRBJ1-1	NA	TRBV28	NA	CASTHHRENTEAFF	TGTGCCAGCACCCATCACAGGGAGAACACTGAAGCTTTCTTT
TRBJ1-3	TRBD1	TRBV19	few	CATQYRLGTANSGNTIYF	TGTGCCACCCAGTATAGACTGGGGACAGCCAACTCTGGAAACACCATATATTTT
TRBJ1-6	NA	TRBV3-1/TRBV3-2	NA	CASSLRQVSPLHF	TGTGCCAGCAGCCTGCGACAGGTTTCACCCCTCCACTTT
TRBJ1-1	TRBD1	TRBV6-5	NA	CASSYSMGQGEAFF	TGTGCCAGCAGTTACTCTATGGGACAGGGGGAAGCTTTCTTT
TRBJ2-1	TRBD2	TRBV5-4	NA	CASSLGGLAGDNEQFF	TGTGCCAGCAGCTTGGGGGGCCTTGCGGGGGACAATGAGCAGTTCTTC
TRBJ1-2	TRBD1	TRBV6-6	NA	CASIKSTGGTNYGYTF	TGTGCCAGCATCAAATCGACAGGGGGCACTAACTATGGCTACACCTTC
TRBJ2-7	TRBD1	TRBV19	NA	CASSARRTGTYEQYF	TGTGCCAGTAGTGCGCGACGGACAGGGACCTACGAGCAGTACTTC
TRBJ2-5	NA	TRBV19	NA	CASSNGGDQETQYF	TGTGCCAGTAGTAACGGGGGTGATCAAGAGACCCAGTACTTC
TRBJ1-4	TRBD1	TRBV11-2	NA	CASSPAFRDRESELFF	TGTGCCAGCAGCCCCGCTTTCCGGGACAGGGAGAGTGAACTGTTTTTT
TRBJ2-7	TRBD1	TRBV28	NA	CASSLAGQGAEEQYF	TGTGCCAGCAGTTTAGCCGGACAGGGGGCTGAAGAGCAGTACTTC
TRBJ2-1	TRBD2	TRBV2	once	CASSPGAGRVNEQFF	TGTGCCAGCAGTCCCGGGGCAGGGAGGGTAAATGAGCAGTTCTTC
TRBJ2-3	NA	TRBV6-2/TRBV6-3	NA	CASSNPGHLFTDTQYF	TGTGCCAGCAGCAACCCGGGACACCTTTTCACAGATACGCAGTATTTT
TRBJ1-1	NA	TRBV15	NA	CATSRAPIDTEAFF	TGTGCCACCAGCAGAGCCCCTATCGACACTGAAGCTTTCTTT
TRBJ1-5	TRBD1	TRBV5-6	NA	CASSLGQGPQPQHF	TGTGCCAGCAGCTTGGGACAGGGGCCTCAGCCCCAGCATTTT
TRBJ1-5	NA	TRBV24-1	NA	CATSDPDRLNQPQHF	TGTGCCACCAGTGATCCCGACAGGCTCAATCAGCCCCAGCATTTT
TRBJ1-1	TRBD1	TRBV5-1	NA	CASSLEQGRTEAFF	TGCGCCAGCAGCTTGGAACAGGGGAGAACTGAAGCTTTCTTT
TRBJ2-5	NA	TRBV5-1	NA	CASSLMGRETQYF	TGCGCCAGCAGCTTGATGGGGAGAGAGACCCAGTACTTC
TRBJ2-1	NA	TRBV12-3/TRBV12-4	few	CASNVQVAHEQFF	TGTGCCAGCAACGTACAGGTAGCACATGAGCAGTTCTTC
TRBJ2-1	TRBD1	TRBV12-3/TRBV12-4	NA	CASSNTPGGPFF	TGTGCCAGCAGCAACACCCCAGGGGGTCCGTTCTTC
TRBJ1-6	NA	TRBV3-1/TRBV3-2	NA	CASSQREHAGYNSPLHF	TGTGCCAGCAGCCAAAGGGAACACGCAGGGTATAATTCACCCCTCCACTTT
TRBJ1-4	NA	TRBV5-8	NA	CASSFRASTSTNEKLFF	TGTGCCAGCAGCTTTCGTGCCTCGACATCAACTAATGAAAAACTGTTTTTT
TRBJ1-1	NA	TRBV10-3	NA	CAISGSTEAFF	TGTGCCATCAGTGGCAGCACTGAAGCTTTCTTT
TRBJ2-7	NA	TRBV21-1	once	CASSPSEGQGESYEQYF	TGTGCCAGCAGCCCGTCAGAGGGACAGGGGGAATCCTACGAGCAGTACTTC
TRBJ1-5	NA	TRBV4-1	few	CASSQEQTQPQHF	TGCGCCAGCAGCCAAGAACAGACCCAGCCCCAGCATTTT
TRBJ1-2	NA	TRBV28	once	CAISGGYGYTF	TGTGCCATTTCAGGAGGGTATGGCTACACCTTC
TRBJ2-7	NA	TRBV7-2	NA	CASSLGLNSYEQYF	TGTGCCAGCAGCCTGGGACTGAACTCCTACGAGCAGTACTTC